This entry lists 24 T cell receptor beta chains sequenced from one sample in a study of cytomegalovirus exposure and HLA in healthy donors. Use of 60 Vbeta and 13 Jbeta primers characterized the PCR. The method was immunoSEQ multiplex PCR; TCRdb's version includes in-frame clones alone and lacks a portion of them. Of about 140,000 clones listed, around 73% are singletons. Sequencing used PBMCs. The source is a female donor in good health and CMV-seronegative.

As DNA, the CDR3 is TGCGCCAGCAGCGGCGGTCTAGCTCTCAACACAGATACGCAGTATTTT. Translation gives CASSGGLALNTDTQYF. The rearrangement uses TRBV5-1 and TRBJ2-3, with D perhaps matching TRBD2 (5 bases). Trimming shortened V by 4 bases and J by 2 bases, and 17 bases separated the two germline ends. Germline V lookup: CDR1 SGHRS, CDR2 YFSETQ. The CDR3 length is 16 residues.

V gene TRBV5-6 combines with J gene TRBJ2-7, with 9 nucleotides matching TRBD1. The CDR3 is 14 amino acids. With 2 bases clipped from V and 3 bases from J, the junction kept 3 bases outside the gene matches. CDR1 SGHDT and CDR2 YYEEEE come from the germline V gene. In DNA form, the CDR3 reads TGTGCCAGCAGCTTCGGACAGGGGCACTACGAGCAGTACTTC. Its translation is CASSFGQGHYEQYF.

The rearrangement links TRBV9 to TRBJ1-6, with a possible D match to TRBD1 (6 bases). The germline V and J ends were trimmed by 4 bases and 5 bases, with 10 bases remaining between them. There are 14 residues in the CDR3. The germline gives CDR1 SGDLS, CDR2 YYNGEE. The CDR3 spells CASSTRQDNSPLHF. Here the CDR3 DNA reads TGTGCCAGCAGCACCCGACAGGATAATTCACCCCTCCACTTT.

This sequence joins TRBV5-1 and TRBJ1-2, with D maybe TRBD1 (6 bases). The CDR3 length is 13 residues. V lost 1 base, J lost 7 bases, and 11 bases lay in between. Germline V gene data show CDR1 as SGHRS and CDR2 as YFSETQ. CDR3: CASSLRAGAGYTF. The CDR3, as DNA: TGCGCCAGCAGCTTGAGGGCAGGGGCTGGCTACACCTTC. The full variable domain, completed using reference TRBV5-1 and TRBJ1-2, is KAGVTQTPRYLIKTRGQQVTLSCSPISGHRSVSWYQQTPGQGLQFLFEYFSETQRNKGNFPGRFSGRQFSNSRSEMNVSTLELGDSALYLCASSLRAGAGYTFGSGTRLTVV.

The chain couples TRBV9 to TRBJ2-1; D is uncertain. V was trimmed by 0 bases and J by 6 bases, leaving 10 bases between them. This CDR3 comprises 14 residues. In germline, CDR1 is SGDLS, CDR2 YYNGEE. Here the CDR3 DNA reads TGTGCCAGCAGCGTAGCTCTAAGCACCAATGAGCAGTTCTTC. Its translation is CASSVALSTNEQFF.

The CDR3 reads CASSLGQKHNEQFF. DNA for the CDR3: TGTGCCAGCAGCCTTGGACAGAAACACAATGAGCAGTTCTTC. V is TRBV7-9 and J is TRBJ2-1, with D maybe TRBD1 (6 bases). This CDR3 has 14 residues. V lost 5 bases and J lost 5, with 13 bases in between. Germline assignment: CDR1 SEHNR and CDR2 FQNEAQ (reference sequence).

This clone has just a few counts. The chain joins TRBV27 to TRBJ2-5; a weak D match, TRBD1 (5 bases). Trimming left V 2 bases short and J 1 base short, with 8 bases between. The CDR3 sequence is 14 residues long. Germline assignment: CDR1 MNHEY and CDR2 SMNVEV (reference sequence). This CDR3 is CASSLRGFQETQYF. The CDR3 bases are TGTGCCAGCAGTTTAAGGGGATTCCAAGAGACCCAGTACTTC.

The J gene is TRBJ1-1, the V gene TRBV4-1; D not certain. The V end was cut by 0 bases, the J end by 4 bases, with 6 bases between. The CDR3 totals 13 residues. CDR1 and CDR2 from the germline V gene are MGHRA and YSYEKL. This CDR3 is CASSQDRGTEAFF. Written as DNA, the CDR3 is TGCGCCAGCAGCCAAGATCGGGGCACTGAAGCTTTCTTT.

The chain employs TRBV27 and TRBJ1-5, with D unresolved. Germline CDR1 MNHEY, CDR2 SMNVEV (reference sequence). V lost 8 bases and J lost 3, with 5 bases in between. The CDR3 is 11 amino acids. CDR3 region: CASGVNQPQHF. CDR3 nucleotides: TGTGCCAGCGGAGTCAATCAGCCCCAGCATTTT.

The rearrangement uses TRBV28 and TRBJ2-7, with D unclear. The CDR3 covers 12 residues. V dropped 6 bases and J dropped 0 bases, with 6 bases sitting between them. The V gene's germline CDR1 is MDHEN and CDR2 SYDVKM. CDR3 sequence: CASSQSSYEQYF. The CDR3 DNA reads TGTGCCAGCAGCCAATCCTCCTACGAGCAGTACTTC. The complete variable domain, with remaining parts taken from reference TRBV28 and TRBJ2-7, reads DVKVTQSSRYLVKRTGEKVFLECVQDMDHENMFWYRQDPGLGLRLIYFSYDVKMKEKGDIPEGYSVSREKKERFSLILESASTNQTSMYLCASSQSSYEQYFGPGTRLTVT.

There are a few counts of this clone. The V gene is TRBV7-8, the J gene TRBJ2-3, with 7 bases aligning to TRBD2. V shed 5 bases and J 1 base; nucleotides not matched to a gene: 3. Per germline, CDR1 SGHVS and CDR2 FQNEAQ. This CDR3 is built from 14 residues. In DNA form, the CDR3 reads TGTGCCAGCAGCCTAACTAGCGGCACAGATACGCAGTATTTT. Translation: CASSLTSGTDTQYF. The full variable domain, completed using reference TRBV7-8 and TRBJ2-3, is GAGVSQSPRYKVAKRGQDVALRCDPISGHVSLFWYQQALGQGPEFLTYFQNEAQLDKSGLPSDRFFAERPEGSVSTLKIQRTQQEDSAVYLCASSLTSGTDTQYFGPGTRLTVL.

V usage is TRBV7-6 and J usage is TRBJ1-3; a weak D match, TRBD1 (5 bases). Germline assignment: CDR1 SGHVS and CDR2 FNYEAQ. There are 18 residues in the CDR3. V was trimmed by 1 base and J by 0 bases, leaving 16 bases between them. The CDR3 protein is CASSLGGVAGISGNTIYF. The CDR3 nucleotides are TGTGCCAGCAGCTTAGGTGGGGTGGCAGGGATCTCTGGAAACACCATATATTTT.

Note on this clone: Other DNA sequences within the sample encode an identical CDR3. The chain links TRBV10-3 to TRBJ2-3, with 12 bases aligning to TRBD2. V gave up 4 bases and J gave up 1 base; unmatched junction bases: 0. The CDR3 contains 15 residues. From germline, CDR1 is ENHRY and CDR2 SYGVKD. The CDR3 bases are TGTGCCATCAGTGGACTAGCGGGGGGCACAGATACGCAGTATTTT. It encodes CAISGLAGGTDTQYF.

The chain employs TRBV5-1 and TRBJ1-2; perhaps TRBD1 as D (6 bases). From germline, CDR1 is SGHRS and CDR2 YFSETQ. This CDR3 contains 14 residues. V lost 0 bases and J 2 bases, leaving 8 bases between the germline ends. DNA for the CDR3: TGCGCCAGCAGCTTGGGGGACATAAACTATGGCTACACCTTC. The encoded protein is CASSLGDINYGYTF. Combining the CDR3 with reference TRBV5-1 and TRBJ1-2 gives the whole variable domain KAGVTQTPRYLIKTRGQQVTLSCSPISGHRSVSWYQQTPGQGLQFLFEYFSETQRNKGNFPGRFSGRQFSNSRSEMNVSTLELGDSALYLCASSLGDINYGYTFGSGTRLTVV.

The chain employs TRBV19 and TRBJ2-2; TRBD2 aligns across 8 bases. In germline, CDR1 is LNHDA, CDR2 SQIVND (reference sequence). With 5 bases clipped from V and 4 bases from J, the junction kept 6 bases outside the gene matches. CDR3 length: 15 amino acids. In DNA form, the CDR3 reads TGTGCCAGTAGTCTATTAGCGGGGCCCACCGGGGAGCTGTTTTTT. Translated, it gives CASSLLAGPTGELFF.

The gene calls are TRBV7-9 and TRBJ2-3; D might be TRBD2 (6 bases). V shed 0 bases and J shed 0 bases, with 19 bases lying between them. The germline V gene has CDR1 SEHNR and CDR2 FQNEAQ (reference sequence). This CDR3 is 19 amino acids long. DNA of the CDR3: TGTGCCAGCAGCTTAGCGCAAATGGGACTCCTCCCCAGCACAGATACGCAGTATTTT. This codes for CASSLAQMGLLPSTDTQYF.

This clone appeared many times. The CDR3 region is CASSLNRDRRGFISYEQYF. The CDR3 region has the DNA TGTGCCAGCAGCCTAAACCGGGACAGGCGGGGCTTCATATCCTACGAGCAGTACTTC. The J gene is TRBJ2-7, the V gene TRBV11-2, with 8 nucleotides matching TRBD1. V shed 5 bases, J shed 1 base, and the junction held 19 bases outside the gene matches. Germline values: CDR1 SGHAT, CDR2 FQNNGV. CDR3 length equals 19 residues.

The V call is TRBV19, the J call TRBJ1-5; 7 bases align to TRBD1. Trimming removed 9 bases from V and 0 bases from J; junction bases left unmatched: 8. Looked up from germline, CDR1 is LNHDA and CDR2 is SQIVND (reference sequence). The length of the CDR3 is 15 residues. The CDR3, as DNA: TGTGCCAGCGAACAGGGGATCTATAGCAATCAGCCCCAGCATTTT. It codes for CASEQGIYSNQPQHF.

The rearrangement joins TRBV9 to TRBJ2-1; the D gene is possibly TRBD2 (7 bases). CDR1 is SGDLS, CDR2 YYNGEE, per germline. V was trimmed by 0 bases and J by 9 bases, leaving 16 bases between them. The CDR3 runs 15 residues. The CDR3: CASSVVGGGGGEQFF. The DNA of the CDR3 is TGTGCCAGCAGCGTAGTCGGGGGAGGGGGGGGTGAGCAGTTCTTC. The full variable domain, completed using reference TRBV9 and TRBJ2-1, is DSGVTQTPKHLITATGQRVTLRCSPRSGDLSVYWYQQSLDQGLQFLIQYYNGEERAKGNILERFSAQQFPDLHSELNLSSLELGDSALYFCASSVVGGGGGEQFFGPGTRLTVL.

The chain has TRBV5-1 and TRBJ2-7; possibly TRBD1 for D (6 bases). The CDR3 runs 13 residues. Trimming took 5 bases from V and 2 from J, leaving 11 bases between them. Germline values: CDR1 SGHRS, CDR2 YFSETQ. The CDR3 is CASRYPGAYEQYF. The CDR3 DNA is TGCGCCAGCAGATATCCAGGGGCCTACGAGCAGTACTTC.

This sequence joins TRBV6-1 and TRBJ1-1; possibly TRBD1 for D (5 bases). The CDR3 consists of 14 residues. V was cut by 8 bases and J by 4 bases, with 17 bases left in between. Germline CDR1 is MNHNS and CDR2 is SASEGT. CDR3 sequence (DNA): TGTGCCAGCGAGGTCTTCAGGGTGAGCACTGAAGCTTTCTTT. Translation gives CASEVFRVSTEAFF.

The chain couples TRBV5-4 to TRBJ1-1; tentatively, D is TRBD1 (6 bases). Germline V gene data show CDR1 as SGHNT and CDR2 as YYREEE (reference sequence). The CDR3 runs 16 residues. The V end lost 3 bases, the J end lost 1 base, and 16 bases lay between the germline ends. The CDR3 region has the DNA TGTGCCAGCAGCTCTCTACTGACAGGTCCGAACACTGAAGCTTTCTTT. Its protein is CASSSLLTGPNTEAFF. Supplemented by reference TRBV5-4 and TRBJ1-1, the full variable domain reads ETGVTQSPTHLIKTRGQQVTLRCSSQSGHNTVSWYQQALGQGPQFIFQYYREEENGRGNFPPRFSGLQFPNYSSELNVNALELDDSALYLCASSSLLTGPNTEAFFGQGTRLTVV.

On this clone itself: Other DNA sequences in this specimen translate into the identical CDR3. This rearrangement joins TRBV29-1 to TRBJ1-2, with D possibly matching TRBD1 (5 bases). From germline, CDR1 is SQVTM and CDR2 ANQGSEA. V lost 1 base and J lost 5, with 17 bases in between. CDR3 length equals 15 residues. CDR3 coding DNA: TGCAGCGTTGAAGCTAGGTTCCAGGGAGGTTATGGCTACACCTTC. Translating gives CSVEARFQGGYGYTF.

This clone occurred once. This chain links TRBV27 with TRBJ1-6; TRBD1 might be the D (5 bases). This CDR3 is 16 amino acids long. Germline V gene data show CDR1 as MNHEY and CDR2 as SMNVEV (reference sequence). V lost 6 bases to trimming and J lost 6 bases, with 18 bases between them. Written as DNA, the CDR3 is TGTGCCAGCAGCTCAACTAAAGACAGATTTAATTCACCCCTCCACTTT. Amino acids: CASSSTKDRFNSPLHF.